These 14 T cell receptor beta chains came from one sample sequenced in a study of T cell responses to AZD1222 COVID-19 vaccine. TCRdb's table, derived via immunoSEQ multiplex PCR, lists solely in-frame clones and lacks some. The sample lists some 80,000 clones; 85% to 95% were seen once. Sequencing was performed on peripheral blood, taken on day 0 of AZD1222 vaccination. These receptors were obtained from an adult in good health.

CDR3 sequence reads: CASSETGAYNQPQHF. CDR3 nucleotides: TGTGCCAGCAGTGAGACAGGGGCCTATAATCAGCCCCAGCATTTT. This chain links TRBV6-1 with TRBJ1-5, with 8 bases fitting TRBD1. V lost 3 bases, J lost 4 bases, and 5 bases stayed unmatched. Germline CDR1 is MNHNS and CDR2 is SASEGT. The CDR3 length is 15 residues.

This rearrangement joins TRBV11-3 to TRBJ2-7; unclear D gene. The CDR3 is made up of 14 amino acids. Trimming pared 5 bases from V and 1 base from J, leaving 12 bases between. Germline CDR1 and CDR2: SGHNT and YENEEA. The CDR3 loop reads CASSNGPPSYEQYF. DNA of the CDR3: TGTGCCAGCAGCAACGGGCCACCTTCCTACGAGCAGTACTTC.

The rearrangement uses TRBV6-5 and TRBJ1-1; D gene ambiguous. V was trimmed by 8 bases and J by 4 bases, leaving 11 bases between them. The germline CDR1 and CDR2 sequences are MNHEY and SVGAGI. This CDR3 has 12 residues. CDR3 amino acids: CASEVSVTEAFF. The CDR3 DNA sequence: TGTGCCAGCGAGGTATCGGTCACTGAAGCTTTCTTT.

V usage is TRBV10-3 and J usage is TRBJ1-5; 7 positions match TRBD1. The germline V gene encodes CDR1 ENHRY and CDR2 SYGVKD. Trimming at V came to 11 bases and at J to 2 bases, leaving 12 bases not matched to a gene. The CDR3 extends over 15 amino acids. CDR3 nucleotides: TGTGCCTCGGGGCAGGGGGACATGGGCAATCAGCCCCAGCATTTT. Protein product: CASGQGDMGNQPQHF.

This clone has only one observation. The CDR3: CASSSLDSTDTQYF. The CDR3 DNA sequence: TGCGCCAGCAGCTCGCTCGACAGTACAGATACGCAGTATTTT. The chain employs TRBV5-1 and TRBJ2-3, with D perhaps matching TRBD1 (5 bases). Trimming removed 3 bases at V and 3 bases at J, with 11 bases between. Germline loops: CDR1 SGHRS, CDR2 YFSETQ. The CDR3 has 14 amino acids.

This chain uses TRBV3-1 (or the pseudogene TRBV3-2) with TRBJ1-2; 8 nucleotides align to TRBD1. V shed 2 bases, J shed 5 bases, and the junction held 10 bases outside the gene matches. This CDR3 region has 16 residues. Germline lookup yields CDR1 LGHDT and CDR2 YNNKEL (reference sequence). The CDR3 sequence: CASSQRAGGIGYGYTF. CDR3 bases: TGTGCCAGCAGCCAACGTGCAGGGGGCATAGGGTATGGCTACACCTTC.

V is TRBV11-2 and J is TRBJ2-7; D not resolved. Germline CDR1 reads SGHAT; CDR2 reads FQNNGV. This CDR3 is built from 15 residues. Trimming took 1 base from V and 0 from J, leaving 10 bases between them. Here the CDR3 DNA reads TGTGCCAGCAGCTTAGGGCAGCCACTCTCCTACGAGCAGTACTTC. Its protein is CASSLGQPLSYEQYF.

The V gene is TRBV2, the J gene TRBJ1-6; tentatively, D is TRBD1 (6 bases). The CDR3 has 15 amino acids. Germline-derived CDR1 and CDR2 are SNHLY and FYNNEI. Between the trimmed V and J ends, which lost 6 bases and 8 bases, there was a span of 17 bases. This CDR3 is CASRFQGQRYSPLHF. The CDR3 DNA is TGTGCCAGCAGGTTCCAAGGACAGAGGTATTCACCCCTCCACTTT.

V usage is TRBV18 and J usage is TRBJ2-6; TRBD1 aligns across 12 bases. The CDR3 is made up of 18 amino acids. Germline CDR1 KGHSH, CDR2 LQKENI. The V and J ends lost 2 bases and 2 bases, in that order; junction bases with no gene match: 4. The CDR3 protein is CASSPTGTGGTGANVLTF. The CDR3 DNA is TGTGCCAGCTCACCAACCGGGACAGGGGGCACTGGGGCCAACGTCCTGACTTTC.

V and J are TRBV27 and TRBJ2-1; no clear D. Trimming removed 2 bases from V and 9 bases from J, with 2 bases in between. The CDR3 covers 10 residues. Germline CDR1 reads MNHEY; CDR2 reads SMNVEV (reference sequence). CDR3 DNA sequence: TGTGCCAGCAGTTTAAGTGAGCAGTTCTTC. It is translated as CASSLSEQFF.

The chain recombines TRBV7-2 with TRBJ2-1, with 8 positions matching TRBD2. The CDR3 covers 15 residues. Germline assignment: CDR1 SGHTA and CDR2 FQGNSA. V was pared by 5 bases and J by 4 bases, with 7 bases of the junction left unmatched. CDR3 residues: CASSLWPSGYNEQFF. For the CDR3, the DNA is TGTGCCAGCAGCCTGTGGCCTAGCGGGTACAATGAGCAGTTCTTC.

This chain links TRBV24-1 with TRBJ1-2; no clear D gene. CDR1 and CDR2 from the germline V gene are KGHDR and SFDVKD. The CDR3 runs to 14 residues. V lost 2 bases and J lost 4, with 10 bases in between. DNA for the CDR3: TGTGCCACCAGTGATTCTCCGGGATTCTATGGCTACACCTTC. The encoded protein is CATSDSPGFYGYTF.

J is TRBJ2-7 and V is TRBV5-5; 11 bases are a match to TRBD2. This CDR3 has 15 amino acids. The ends lost 1 base at V and 2 bases at J; junction bases unmatched: 2. The germline V gene has CDR1 SGHKS and CDR2 YYEKEE (reference sequence). CDR3 in amino acids: CASSLTSGGAYEQYF. CDR3 nucleotide sequence: TGTGCCAGCAGCTTGACTAGCGGGGGTGCCTACGAGCAGTACTTC.

This clone was recorded once. The chain uses TRBV5-1 and TRBJ2-5, with 9 nucleotides matching TRBD1. Germline CDR1 reads SGHRS; CDR2 reads YFSETQ. Trimming cost V 4 bases and J 4 bases; bases outside gene matches: 8. CDR3 length equals 15 residues. CDR3 coding DNA: TGCGCCAGCAGCATCCTCCCGACAGGGGGAGAGACCCAGTACTTC. Translating gives CASSILPTGGETQYF.